These 29 T cell receptor beta chains came from one sample sequenced in a study of shared clonotypes between healthy human individuals. Sequencing was performed with immunoSEQ multiplex PCR; in TCRdb, only in-frame clones are kept and a portion is missing. Counted here are hundreds of thousands of clones, roughly 96% occurring once; the ten biggest clones make up about 0.12%. Naive-designated CD8 cells lacked CD45RO, were positively enriched for CCR7, and omitted terminally differentiated effector memory CD45RA+ cells. The source material was naive CD8+ T cells sorted from blood. The receptors here all came from a woman between 25 and 40 years old in good health.

J is TRBJ2-7 and V is TRBV6-5; 10 nucleotides align to TRBD1. J gave up 7 bases and V 7 bases, and 10 bases lay outside the gene matches. The CDR3 contains 14 residues. Germline CDR1 MNHEY, CDR2 SVGAGI. Written as DNA, the CDR3 is TGTGCCAGCACCCGACGACAGGGGGCAGGGGAGCAGTACTTC. Translating gives CASTRRQGAGEQYF.

Notes on this clone: The identical CDR3 is also encoded by other nucleotide sequences in the sample. The J gene is TRBJ2-7, the V gene TRBV5-4, with D uncertain. The CDR3 has 12 residues. Trimming took 0 bases from V and 4 from J, leaving 5 bases between them. From germline, CDR1 is SGHNT and CDR2 YYREEE (reference sequence). The CDR3 sequence is CASSLGVYEQYF. The CDR3 DNA follows: TGTGCCAGCAGCTTGGGGGTGTACGAGCAGTACTTC.

The chain carries TRBV20-1 and TRBJ1-3; D is unclear. V shed 3 bases and J shed 8 bases, with 8 bases lying between them. Germline V gene data show CDR1 as DFQATT and CDR2 as SNEGSKA (reference sequence). This CDR3 is built from 11 residues. The CDR3 spells CSASKGDTIYF. DNA for the CDR3: TGCAGTGCTAGTAAGGGTGACACCATATATTTT.

This clone was recorded once. The J gene is TRBJ2-7, the V gene TRBV27; tentative D call: TRBD2 (6 bases). Germline CDR1 is MNHEY and CDR2 is SMNVEV (reference sequence). V was cut by 4 bases and J by 4 bases, with 11 bases left in between. The CDR3 is 13 residues long. The CDR3: CASSYLSGYEQYF. The DNA for the CDR3 is TGTGCCAGCAGTTACCTTAGCGGATACGAGCAGTACTTC.

Concerning this clone itself: Other DNA sequences of this sample code for an identical CDR3. The V and J genes are TRBV28 and TRBJ2-7, with D possibly being TRBD1 (6 bases). Germline V gives CDR1 MDHEN, CDR2 SYDVKM. V was clipped by 5 bases and J by 0 bases, with 14 bases between them. The CDR3 is made up of 15 amino acids. The DNA for the CDR3 is TGTGCCAGCAGTCCCACCGGGACAAACTCCTACGAGCAGTACTTC. As protein: CASSPTGTNSYEQYF. The variable domain in full, completed from reference TRBV28 and TRBJ2-7, reads DVKVTQSSRYLVKRTGEKVFLECVQDMDHENMFWYRQDPGLGLRLIYFSYDVKMKEKGDIPEGYSVSREKKERFSLILESASTNQTSMYLCASSPTGTNSYEQYFGPGTRLTVT.

The rearrangement joins TRBV5-1 to TRBJ2-1; no firm D call. CDR1 is SGHRS, CDR2 YFSETQ, per germline. CDR3 length: 15 amino acids. V was pared by 1 base and J by 2 bases, with 10 bases between. DNA of the CDR3: TGCGCCAGCAGCTTGCAGCCAGCTGCCTACAATGAGCAGTTCTTC. Its protein product is CASSLQPAAYNEQFF.

The V and J genes are TRBV7-9 and TRBJ1-1; tentative D call: TRBD1 (5 bases). Germline V gene sequence: CDR1 SEHNR, CDR2 FQNEAQ (reference sequence). Trimming cost V 7 bases and J 2 bases, with 11 bases left between them. The CDR3 is made up of 13 amino acids. In DNA form, the CDR3 reads TGTGCCAGCACTTTGGACAAAAACACTGAAGCTTTCTTT. This translates into CASTLDKNTEAFF.

CDR3 residues: CASREEAADTQYF. CDR3 coding DNA: TGTGCCAGCAGGGAGGAGGCAGCAGATACGCAGTATTTT. The chain uses TRBV6-5 and TRBJ2-3; D may be TRBD2 (5 bases). The V and J ends lost 6 bases and 4 bases respectively, with 11 bases between them. Germline assignment: CDR1 MNHEY and CDR2 SVGAGI. This CDR3 is 13 amino acids long.

This chain joins TRBV5-1 and TRBJ2-1, with no clear D. Germline V gene lookup returns CDR1 SGHRS and CDR2 YFSETQ. This CDR3 is built from 14 residues. V dropped 4 bases and J dropped 9 bases, with 17 bases sitting between them. DNA for the CDR3: TGCGCCAGCAGCCCGATGCCGAGTGCGAGTGAGCAGTTCTTC. Residues: CASSPMPSASEQFF.

The J gene is TRBJ2-1, the V gene TRBV9; 9 nucleotides agree with TRBD2. V was pared by 0 bases and J by 7 bases, with 5 bases of the junction left unmatched. This CDR3 is 15 amino acids long. Looked up from germline, CDR1 is SGDLS and CDR2 is YYNGEE. The CDR3 DNA sequence: TGTGCCAGCAGCGTAGGTAGCGGGAGTGTGAATGAGCAGTTCTTC. Protein product: CASSVGSGSVNEQFF. Combining the CDR3 with reference TRBV9 and TRBJ2-1 gives the whole variable domain DSGVTQTPKHLITATGQRVTLRCSPRSGDLSVYWYQQSLDQGLQFLIQYYNGEERAKGNILERFSAQQFPDLHSELNLSSLELGDSALYFCASSVGSGSVNEQFFGPGTRLTVL.

This clone came up once. CDR3 bases: TGTGCCAGCAGTGAGTACGAGCAGTACTTC. It encodes CASSEYEQYF. This rearrangement joins TRBV6-5 to TRBJ2-7; D unclear. From germline, CDR1 is MNHEY and CDR2 SVGAGI. V gave up 5 bases and J gave up 4 bases, with 3 bases separating them. The length of the CDR3 is 10 residues.

The V call is TRBV7-6, the J call TRBJ2-1; TRBD1 might be the D (6 bases). This CDR3 is 17 amino acids long. Trimming removed 4 bases at V and 0 bases at J, with 16 bases between. CDR1 SGHVS and CDR2 FNYEAQ come from the germline V gene. CDR3 amino acids: CASSWTDSRSSYNEQFF. The DNA for the CDR3 is TGTGCCAGCAGCTGGACGGACAGTAGGAGCTCCTACAATGAGCAGTTCTTC.

This chain uses TRBV4-2 with TRBJ2-2; D ambiguous. Looked up from germline, CDR1 is LGHNA and CDR2 is YNFKEQ. The CDR3 loop spans 16 amino acids. V was clipped by 0 bases and J by 8 bases, with 16 bases between them. This CDR3 is CASSQDDLYALGELFF. For the CDR3, the DNA is TGTGCCAGCAGCCAAGACGATTTGTACGCGCTTGGGGAGCTGTTTTTT.

This clone was seen once. The rearrangement uses TRBV2 and TRBJ2-5, with 10 bases aligning to TRBD2. Germline CDR1 and CDR2: SNHLY and FYNNEI. The V gene end was trimmed by 6 bases and the J gene end by 3 bases; junction bases not matched to a gene: 7. This CDR3 region has 15 residues. The CDR3 is CASRKGLAAEETQYF. Here the CDR3 DNA reads TGTGCCAGCAGGAAAGGACTAGCGGCTGAAGAGACCCAGTACTTC.

This clone was recorded only once. The rearrangement uses TRBV6-5 and TRBJ2-3, with a possible D match to TRBD1 (5 bases). Germline CDR1 is MNHEY and CDR2 is SVGAGI. This CDR3 comprises 15 residues. The V end lost 5 bases, the J end lost 2 bases, and 14 bases lay between the germline ends. The CDR3 nucleotides read TGTGCCAGCAGTCTGGTGGGGCTGGTCACAGATACGCAGTATTTT. Its protein product is CASSLVGLVTDTQYF.

The chain combines TRBV28 with TRBJ1-5, with D tentatively TRBD1 (6 bases). From germline, CDR1 is MDHEN and CDR2 SYDVKM. The length of the CDR3 is 15 residues. Trimming left V 3 bases short and J 6 bases short, with 15 bases between. The CDR3 nucleotides are TGTGCCAGCAGTTTTCTCGGGGGCGCAGGTCAGCCCCAGCATTTT. Translation gives CASSFLGGAGQPQHF.

This chain uses TRBV14 with TRBJ2-1; 16 nucleotides match TRBD2. This CDR3 region has 18 residues. Trimming took 5 bases from V and 4 from J; bases not matched to a gene: 8. CDR1 and CDR2 from the germline V gene are SGHDN and FVKESK. CDR3 nucleotides: TGTGCCAGCAGCGCCGGGACTAGCGGGAGGGGAGGGTACAATGAGCAGTTCTTC. It is translated as CASSAGTSGRGGYNEQFF.

The V and J genes are TRBV28 and TRBJ2-7, with 9 nucleotides matching TRBD1. Trimming removed 7 bases from V and 0 bases from J; junction bases left unmatched: 10. The CDR3 totals 16 residues. Looked up from germline, CDR1 is MDHEN and CDR2 is SYDVKM. DNA for the CDR3: TGTGCCAGCACCCCCTGGGGACAGGGTCCCTCCTACGAGCAGTACTTC. Residues: CASTPWGQGPSYEQYF.

V is TRBV4-1 and J is TRBJ2-2, with unresolved D. Germline-derived CDR1 and CDR2 are MGHRA and YSYEKL. This CDR3 has 18 residues. Trimming left V 3 bases short and J 3 bases short, with 20 bases between. The CDR3 nucleotides read TGCGCCAGCAGCCACTCCCCCACGGGCACCTATTACACCGGGGAGCTGTTTTTT. Protein product: CASSHSPTGTYYTGELFF.

The gene calls are TRBV7-6 and TRBJ1-1; tentative D call: TRBD1 (5 bases). The CDR3 is made up of 15 amino acids. Germline loops: CDR1 SGHVS, CDR2 FNYEAQ. V lost 4 bases and J lost 0, with 12 bases in between. DNA for the CDR3: TGTGCCAGCAGCTCAGGAGGGACCGTGAACACTGAAGCTTTCTTT. Encoded protein: CASSSGGTVNTEAFF.

For the CDR3, the DNA is TGTGCCAGCTCGCCGCCGGAGCGAAGACTTTACAATGAGCAGTTCTTC. Translation: CASSPPERRLYNEQFF. The chain combines TRBV7-8 with TRBJ2-1, with D uncertain. Trimming left V 8 bases short and J 4 bases short, with 21 bases between. Per germline, CDR1 SGHVS and CDR2 FQNEAQ. The CDR3 is made up of 16 amino acids.

V gene TRBV6-4 combines with J gene TRBJ1-5; D gene ambiguous. Germline CDR1 reads MRHNA; CDR2 reads SNTAGT. The length of the CDR3 is 13 residues. Between the trimmed V and J ends, which lost 2 bases and 0 bases, there was a span of 2 bases. The CDR3 region is CASSDGSNQPQHF. As DNA, the CDR3 is TGTGCCAGCAGTGACGGTAGCAATCAGCCCCAGCATTTT.

CDR3 residues: CASSGELLNPTYEQYF. CDR3 DNA sequence: TGTGCCAGCAGTGGGGAGTTACTCAACCCCACCTACGAGCAGTACTTC. The V and J genes are TRBV2 and TRBJ2-5; a weak D match, TRBD2 (5 bases). The J call is doubtful: the DNA matches TRBJ2-7 better. The CDR3 totals 16 residues. Per the germline V gene, CDR1 is SNHLY and CDR2 is FYNNEI.

The genes are TRBV7-6 and TRBJ2-7, with D perhaps assigned TRBD1 or TRBD2 (7 bases each). CDR1 and CDR2 (germline): SGHVS, FNYEAQ. The CDR3 totals 16 residues. Between the trimmed V and J ends, which lost 5 bases and 3 bases, there was a span of 20 bases. The CDR3 protein is CASSLQRGDRYYEQYF. The CDR3 DNA is TGTGCCAGCAGCCTACAACGGGGGGACAGATACTACGAGCAGTACTTC.

The chain has TRBV29-1 and TRBJ2-5, with no clear D. CDR1 is SQVTM, CDR2 ANQGSEA, per germline. This CDR3 region has 15 residues. Trimming pared 3 bases from V and 5 bases from J, leaving 19 bases between. DNA of the CDR3: TGCAGCGTTGATGGTATTGGTAGGGAAGGGGAGACCCAGTACTTC. It yields the protein CSVDGIGREGETQYF. Full variable domain (remainder filled in from reference TRBV29-1 and TRBJ2-5): SAVISQKPSRDICQRGTSLTIQCQVDSQVTMMFWYRQQPGQSLTLIATANQGSEATYESGFVIDKFPISRPNLTFSTLTVSNMSPEDSSIYLCSVDGIGREGETQYFGPGTRLLVL.

V is TRBV19 and J is TRBJ2-1; TRBD2 aligns across 14 bases. The CDR3 length is 15 residues. J gave up 3 bases and V 5 bases, and 0 bases lay outside the gene matches. Per germline, CDR1 LNHDA and CDR2 SQIVND (reference sequence). CDR3 DNA: TGTGCCAGTAGTGGGACTAGCGGGAGCTACAATGAGCAGTTCTTC. Residues: CASSGTSGSYNEQFF.

DNA for the CDR3: TGTGCCAGCAACGGCGGGGATCACTATGGCTACACCTTC. Amino acid sequence: CASNGGDHYGYTF. V is TRBV6-5 and J is TRBJ1-2; D remains unclear. V was trimmed by 7 bases and J by 3 bases, leaving 12 bases between them. The germline V gene has CDR1 MNHEY and CDR2 SVGAGI. The CDR3 extends over 13 amino acids.

The sample holds one count of this clone. The chain links TRBV7-9 to TRBJ1-5; a weak D match, TRBD1 (6 bases). The V gene's germline CDR1 is SEHNR and CDR2 FQNEAQ (reference sequence). The V and J ends lost 3 bases and 3 bases respectively, with 9 bases between them. The CDR3 consists of 14 residues. The CDR3 nucleotides read TGTGCCAGCAGCTTTTCAGGGGACAATCAGCCCCAGCATTTT. Amino acid sequence: CASSFSGDNQPQHF.

To note about this clone: Other DNA sequences in this specimen translate into the identical CDR3. This chain links TRBV15 with TRBJ1-5; maybe TRBD1 (5 bases). The CDR3 spans 15 residues. Deletions cut 2 bases from V and 2 bases from J, with 10 bases between. CDR1 LNHNV and CDR2 YYDKDF come from the germline V gene (reference sequence). The CDR3 loop is CATSRRTGGNQPQHF. The CDR3 nucleotides read TGTGCCACCAGCAGACGGACGGGGGGCAATCAGCCCCAGCATTTT.